This T cell receptor beta chain was obtained from a study of identical twins. TCRdb reprocessed the 5' RACE reads via MiXCR and lists one record per CDR3 protein. The data hold 240,000 or so distinct CDR3 sequences, with about 10% observed a single time. Whole-study results and caveats: Conclusions leaned on cross-sectional statistical analysis and did not track the same donors over time. Cord blood's abundant beta clonotypes had fewer insertions, unlike memory repertoires.

In this sample, this clonotype turned up many times. Its target is not known. This CDR3 is built from 14 residues. Between the trimmed V and J ends, which lost 4 bases and 0 bases, there was a span of 9 bases. The V gene's germline CDR1 is SGHRS and CDR2 YFSETQ. All donors were healthy, and all were Caucasian. The receptor's source is a man aged 45-65 years in good health. The sequenced sample was memory T cells sorted from blood. The V gene is TRBV5-1, the J gene TRBJ2-3; tentatively, D is TRBD2 (6 bases). CDR3: CASSGRTSTDTQYF. In nucleotides, the CDR3 is TGCGCCAGCAGCGGGAGGACTAGCACAGATACGCAGTATTTT. The whole variable domain, remainder taken from reference TRBV5-1 and TRBJ2-3, is KAGVTQTPRYLIKTRGQQVTLSCSPISGHRSVSWYQQTPGQGLQFLFEYFSETQRNKGNFPGRFSGRQFSNSRSEMNVSTLELGDSALYLCASSGRTSTDTQYFGPGTRLTVL.